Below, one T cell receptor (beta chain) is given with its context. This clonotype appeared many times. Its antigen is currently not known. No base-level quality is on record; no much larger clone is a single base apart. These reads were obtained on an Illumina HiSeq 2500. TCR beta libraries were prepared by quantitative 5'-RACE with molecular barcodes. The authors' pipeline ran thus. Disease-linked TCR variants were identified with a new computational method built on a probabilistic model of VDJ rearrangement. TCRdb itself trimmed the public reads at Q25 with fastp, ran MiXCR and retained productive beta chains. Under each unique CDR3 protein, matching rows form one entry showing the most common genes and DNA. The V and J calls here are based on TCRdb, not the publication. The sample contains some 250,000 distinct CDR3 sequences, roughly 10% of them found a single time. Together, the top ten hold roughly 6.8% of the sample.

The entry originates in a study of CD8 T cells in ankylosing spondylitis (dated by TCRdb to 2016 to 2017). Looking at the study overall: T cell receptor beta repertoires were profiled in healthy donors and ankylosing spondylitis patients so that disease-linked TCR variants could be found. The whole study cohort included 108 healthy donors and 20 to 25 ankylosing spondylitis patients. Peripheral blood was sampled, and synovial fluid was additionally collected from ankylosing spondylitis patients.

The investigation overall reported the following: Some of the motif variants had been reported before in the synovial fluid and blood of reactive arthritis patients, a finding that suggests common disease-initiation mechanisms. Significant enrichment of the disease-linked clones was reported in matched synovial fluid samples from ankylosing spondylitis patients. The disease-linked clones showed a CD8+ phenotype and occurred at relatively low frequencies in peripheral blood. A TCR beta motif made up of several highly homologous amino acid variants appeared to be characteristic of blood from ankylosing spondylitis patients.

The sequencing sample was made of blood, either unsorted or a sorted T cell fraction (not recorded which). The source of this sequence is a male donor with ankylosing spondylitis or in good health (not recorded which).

CDR3 sequence: CSARPNYGYTF. The base sequence is TGCAGTGCACGACCGAACTATGGCTACACCTTC. The chain was built from TRBV20-1 and TRBJ1-2; confidence is insufficient to name the D gene. Between the V and J ends, shortened by 6 bases and 2 bases respectively, the junction contains 7 bases. The CDR3 covers 11 residues, taking in both the cysteine and the phenylalanine. Just the 33-base CDR3 DNA is kept, in frame starting at base 1. Looking up the germline V gene (reference sequence) yields CDR1 DFQATT and CDR2 SNEGSKA.